Below are 10 T cell receptor beta chains sequenced from a single sample in a study of neoadjuvant anti-PD-1 for oral cavity cancer. Libraries were prepared by immunoSEQ multiplex PCR; TCRdb keeps only in-frame clonotypes and omits some of them. The sample lists more than 12,000 clones; 70% were seen once. The starting material was PBMCs, obtained before nivolumab (anti-PD-1) treatment. The source of these receptors is a person aged 40 to 85 with oral cavity squamous cell carcinoma.

This chain joins TRBV10-3 and TRBJ1-4, with TRBD1 as a possible D gene (5 bases). CDR1 ENHRY and CDR2 SYGVKD come from the germline V gene. Trimming took 4 bases from V and 3 from J, leaving 12 bases between them. The CDR3 loop spans 15 amino acids. CDR3 in amino acids: CAISVERGPNEKLFF. The CDR3 DNA is TGTGCCATCAGTGTGGAGCGGGGCCCTAATGAAAAACTGTTTTTT.

The rearrangement uses TRBV19 and TRBJ2-1, with a possible D match to TRBD2 (5 bases). CDR3 length: 12 amino acids. Germline lookup yields CDR1 LNHDA and CDR2 SQIVND (reference sequence). V dropped 10 bases and J dropped 5 bases, with 12 bases sitting between them. The CDR3 loop reads CATKRADNEQFF. In DNA, the CDR3 is TGTGCCACTAAGAGGGCGGACAATGAGCAGTTCTTC.

The chain has TRBV11-1 and TRBJ2-5, with 8 bases lining up with TRBD2. The CDR3 contains 16 residues. Germline CDR1 SGHAT, CDR2 FQDESV (reference sequence). The trim removed 5 bases at V and 4 bases at J, leaving 12 bases unmatched. The chain's CDR3 is CASSPRASGFRETQYF. The CDR3 nucleotides read TGTGCCAGCAGCCCGCGGGCTAGCGGGTTCCGAGAGACCCAGTACTTC.

The genes are TRBV6-1 and TRBJ2-1; D may be TRBD2 (5 bases). V lost 1 base, J lost 8 bases, and 15 bases lay in between. The CDR3 is made up of 15 amino acids. Germline-derived CDR1 and CDR2 are MNHNS and SASEGT. The CDR3 DNA sequence: TGTGCCAGCAGTGAAGGGCCGGGGATCTTGTATGAGCAGTTCTTC. Translation gives CASSEGPGILYEQFF.

This sequence joins TRBV5-6 and TRBJ2-7; the D gene is possibly TRBD1 (6 bases). Between the trimmed V and J ends, which lost 3 bases and 3 bases, there was a span of 16 bases. The CDR3 contains 15 residues. CDR1 and CDR2 from the germline V gene are SGHDT and YYEEEE. CDR3 nucleotides: TGTGCCAGCAGCTACTCTACAGGGATCGGCTACGAGCAGTACTTC. Translating gives CASSYSTGIGYEQYF.

The gene calls are TRBV29-1 and TRBJ2-7; no firm D call. The length of the CDR3 is 12 residues. V gave up 3 bases and J gave up 0 bases, with 6 bases separating them. From germline, CDR1 is SQVTM and CDR2 ANQGSEA. The CDR3 bases are TGCAGCGTTGACGACAACTCCTACGAGCAGTACTTC. Protein product: CSVDDNSYEQYF.

V is TRBV27 and J is TRBJ2-3, with 8 nucleotides matching TRBD1. The CDR3 runs to 17 residues. From germline, CDR1 is MNHEY and CDR2 SMNVEV (reference sequence). The junction had 12 bases not matched to a gene; V was cut back by 5 bases and J by 2 bases. CDR3 nucleotides: TGTGCCAGCAGTCTCCGGGACAGGAGGGACCCCACAGATACGCAGTATTTT. Translation: CASSLRDRRDPTDTQYF.

In this sample, this clone turned up a few times. DNA of the CDR3: TGTGCCAGCAGCCAAGGCGGACGGGAGGTCCCCGAGCAGTTCTTC. It translates to CASSQGGREVPEQFF. The rearrangement joins TRBV4-2 to TRBJ2-1; 7 bases match TRBD2. The CDR3 consists of 15 residues. J was trimmed by 10 bases and V by 1 base; bases with no gene match: 10. Germline values: CDR1 LGHNA, CDR2 YNFKEQ.

This CDR3 reads CASQITGTNTGELFF. The CDR3, as DNA: TGTGCCAGCCAAATTACAGGGACGAACACCGGGGAGCTGTTTTTT. The chain joins TRBV6-1 to TRBJ2-2, with TRBD1 as a possible D gene (6 bases). CDR1 is MNHNS and CDR2 is SASEGT in the germline V gene. The V and J ends lost 8 bases and 0 bases respectively, with 13 bases between them. This CDR3 is built from 15 residues.

The chain has TRBV6-1 and TRBJ2-3; possibly TRBD1 for D (6 bases). Germline CDR1 reads MNHNS; CDR2 reads SASEGT. Trimming took off 4 bases at V and 3 bases at J, with 11 bases between the two ends. This CDR3 is built from 14 residues. CDR3 bases: TGTGCCAGCAGTGCAGGGGTCGCGACAGATACGCAGTATTTT. Encoded protein: CASSAGVATDTQYF.